Sequencing of this TCR beta chain was carried out in a study of T cell repertoires in cytomegalovirus infection. The wider study: Researchers turned to recently identified HLA-C-restricted CMV epitopes as well as well-studied HLA-B-restricted ones. CMV infection and matching HLA type were both indicated by public TCR beta signatures. Study results and caveats: Cumulated frequencies of public TCR beta families served to identify carriers of CMV plus the relevant HLA. HLA-C-restricted CMV-specific TCR beta clonotypes were dominant in the ex vivo response.

About this clonotype itself: What it binds is not known.

MiXCR, run by TCRdb on the reads, gives a single entry per CDR3 protein. Here the sample spans 550,000 to 700,000 distinct CDR3 sequences, roughly 42% being singletons. This CDR3 region has 14 residues. The germline V and J ends were trimmed by 1 base and 8 bases, with 15 bases remaining between them. The germline V gene has CDR1 LGHNA and CDR2 YSLEER. The rearrangement uses TRBV4-3 and TRBJ2-7, with D perhaps matching TRBD2 (6 bases). The receptor was isolated from a human donor in good health (CMV status not recorded). Some clones in this sample may be carry-over from other donors' samples. Sequenced material: cultured PBMCs, taken from culture after CMV antigen stimulation. As DNA, the CDR3 is TGCGCCAGCAGCCAAGGGCGGTTGGAGGGCAAGCAGTACTTC. Translation gives CASSQGRLEGKQYF.